These 4 T cell receptor beta chains originate from one sample sequenced in a study of T cell changes during pregnancy in multiple sclerosis. Sequenced by immunoSEQ multiplex PCR; TCRdb stores in-frame clones only, minus some. The table includes 16,000 or so clones, almost 96% detected once. This specimen was peripheral blood, taken in the third trimester of pregnancy. Receptor source: a female donor with multiple sclerosis, enrolled in a pregnancy study.

The CDR3, as DNA: TGTGCGGTCTTACGAGGGGACAGGGTAACTGGGGCCAACGTCCTGACTTTC. Its protein is CAVLRGDRVTGANVLTF. The genes are TRBV28 and TRBJ2-6; 9 positions match TRBD1. This CDR3 has 17 amino acids. Per germline, CDR1 MDHEN and CDR2 SYDVKM.

The rearrangement uses TRBV21-1 and TRBJ2-2; the table's D call, TRBD2, has no DNA check behind it. TRBV21-1 is marked as a pseudogene. The CDR3 runs 20 residues. CDR3 sequence: CASSNADFRLVLFSTGELFF. CDR3 in DNA: TGTGCCAGCAGCAACGCCGACTTCCGCTTAGTCTTGTTCAGCACCGGGGAGCTGTTTTTT.

The rearrangement joins TRBV19 to TRBJ1-2; D gene uncertain. There are 14 residues in the CDR3. Trimming removed 5 bases from V and 8 bases from J, with 18 bases in between. In germline, CDR1 is LNHDA, CDR2 SQIVND (reference sequence). CDR3 protein: CASSEVDGMGGYTF. In DNA form, the CDR3 reads TGTGCCAGTAGTGAGGTGGACGGGATGGGAGGCTACACCTTC.

The chain recombines TRBV19 with TRBJ1-5; 9 bases align to TRBD1. This CDR3 has 19 amino acids. J was trimmed by 0 bases and V by 8 bases; bases with no gene match: 17. CDR1 LNHDA and CDR2 SQIVND come from the germline V gene (reference sequence). CDR3 nucleotide sequence: TGTGCCAGTGGAATCGGGGGGACAGGGTGGCATTATAGCAATCAGCCCCAGCATTTT. Translated: CASGIGGTGWHYSNQPQHF.